The 10 T cell receptor beta chains below all came from one sample that was sequenced in a study of shared clonotypes between healthy human individuals. Here immunoSEQ multiplex PCR was the method, and the copy in TCRdb shows in-frame clones only, minus some. The table has over a million clones, around 82% seen once. The sample consisted of memory CD4+ T cells from PBMCs. Specified subset: CD45RA-negative fraction. The origin of the receptors is a young man in good health. Some clones in this sample may be carry-over from other donors' samples.

In this sample, this clone turned up once. The chain uses TRBV11-2 and TRBJ1-1, with D possibly being TRBD1 (5 bases). The CDR3 totals 15 residues. Trimming removed 1 base at V and 4 bases at J, with 13 bases between. Germline V CDR1 and CDR2: SGHAT, FQNNGV. For the CDR3, the DNA is TGTGCCAGCAGCTTAGTTGGGCCGGGGGGCACTGAAGCTTTCTTT. Amino acid sequence: CASSLVGPGGTEAFF. The variable domain in full, with the rest retrieved from reference TRBV11-2 and TRBJ1-1, is EAGVAQSPRYKIIEKRQSVAFWCNPISGHATLYWYQQILGQGPKLLIQFQNNGVVDDSQLPKDRFSAERLKGVDSTLKIQPAKLEDSAVYLCASSLVGPGGTEAFFGQGTRLTVV.

The chain recombines TRBV18 with TRBJ1-1; D unclear. V was pared by 2 bases and J by 4 bases, with 11 bases between. This CDR3 is 14 amino acids long. CDR1 and CDR2 (germline): KGHSH, LQKENI. The CDR3: CASSPSLVATEAFF. CDR3 sequence (DNA): TGTGCCAGCTCACCATCCTTGGTGGCCACTGAAGCTTTCTTT.

This chain connects TRBV5-4 to TRBJ2-4; no clear D. CDR3 length equals 12 residues. Trimming pared 5 bases from V and 5 bases from J, leaving 8 bases between. The germline CDR1 and CDR2 sequences are SGHNT and YYREEE (reference sequence). DNA for the CDR3: TGTGCCAGCAGTTCCTTACAAAACATTCAGTACTTC. It yields the protein CASSSLQNIQYF.

This CDR3 is CASSLSGGPYNEQFF. The CDR3 DNA sequence: TGTGCCAGCAGCTTATCGGGAGGGCCTTACAATGAGCAGTTCTTC. The V gene is TRBV7-9, the J gene TRBJ2-1; the match to TRBD2 covers 8 bases. The CDR3 is 15 amino acids. J gave up 4 bases and V 2 bases, and 4 bases lay outside the gene matches. Germline V gene data show CDR1 as SEHNR and CDR2 as FQNEAQ (reference sequence).

This chain connects TRBV29-1 to TRBJ2-1, with 8 bases fitting TRBD1. Germline loops: CDR1 SQVTM, CDR2 ANQGSEA. The CDR3 length is 15 residues. V gave up 6 bases and J gave up 4 bases; unmatched junction bases: 11. The CDR3 spells CSVTKDRGKYNEQFF. CDR3 nucleotides: TGCAGCGTGACTAAAGACAGGGGAAAGTACAATGAGCAGTTCTTC.

This chain uses TRBV27 with TRBJ2-3; TRBD1 matches 7 bases. The CDR3 spans 14 residues. CDR1 is MNHEY, CDR2 SMNVEV, per germline (reference sequence). V lost 2 bases and J lost 7; bases outside the gene matches: 6. The CDR3 sequence is CASSLENRGNTQYF. The CDR3 DNA is TGTGCCAGCAGTTTAGAGAACAGGGGAAATACGCAGTATTTT.

This clone was seen ten or more times. The chain uses TRBV2 and TRBJ1-3, with D possibly TRBD1 on 6 matching bases. The CDR3 totals 17 residues. V was trimmed by 6 bases and J by 1 base, leaving 19 bases between them. Germline V lookup: CDR1 SNHLY, CDR2 FYNNEI. CDR3 protein: CASSFSGQSGSGNTIYF. The CDR3 DNA follows: TGTGCCAGCAGCTTCAGCGGACAGTCCGGTTCTGGAAACACCATATATTTT.

This clone was detected many times. V usage is TRBV7-6 and J usage is TRBJ2-2, with a tentative D call TRBD1 (5 bases). Germline V gives CDR1 SGHVS, CDR2 FNYEAQ. V dropped 5 bases and J dropped 7 bases, with 8 bases sitting between them. The CDR3 is made up of 12 amino acids. The CDR3 DNA follows: TGTGCCAGCAGCACCAGGGACGGGGAGCTGTTTTTT. It specifies CASSTRDGELFF.

The rearrangement joins TRBV21-1 to TRBJ2-2. TRBV21-1 is deemed a pseudogene. This CDR3 is 13 amino acids long. The CDR3 protein is CASRGSDSRELFF. The CDR3 DNA follows: TGTGCCAGCAGGGGTTCAGATTCCCGGGAGCTGTTTTTT.

This sequence joins TRBV7-9 and TRBJ2-4, with a weak D call TRBD2 (6 bases). The CDR3 has 14 amino acids. V lost 5 bases to trimming and J lost 8 bases, with 16 bases between them. Per germline, CDR1 SEHNR and CDR2 FQNEAQ (reference sequence). The CDR3 DNA follows: TGTGCCAGCAGCCATAGGTGGCGCGGGGACATTCAGTACTTC. This translates into CASSHRWRGDIQYF.